Below are 20 T cell receptor beta chains sequenced from a single sample in a study of identical twins. One entry per CDR3 protein results from TCRdb running MiXCR on the 5' RACE reads. The repertoire holds some 570,000 distinct CDR3 sequences, with more than 20% as singletons. The same sample was also used in a study of yellow fever vaccine responses in identical twins.

The material sequenced was CD4+ T cells sorted from blood. The receptors come from a woman younger than 30 in good health.

This clonotype was recorded a few times. CDR3 protein: CASSYSRRLAGNTGELFF. As DNA, the CDR3 is TGTGCCAGCAGTTACTCGAGGCGCCTAGCGGGAAACACCGGGGAGCTGTTTTTT. The chain couples TRBV6-5 to TRBJ2-2; 9 nucleotides agree with TRBD2. The length of the CDR3 is 18 residues. V trimming: 0 bases; J trimming: 2 bases; junction bases outside the gene matches: 7. Looked up from germline, CDR1 is MNHEY and CDR2 is SVGAGI.

Here the CDR3 reads CASSVAGGLEKLFF. In DNA form, the CDR3 reads TGTGCCAGCAGTGTAGCCGGGGGCTTAGAAAAACTGTTTTTT. V gene TRBV28 combines with J gene TRBJ1-4, with D possibly matching TRBD1 (6 bases). Trimming left V 5 bases short and J 8 bases short, with 15 bases between. Germline loops: CDR1 MDHEN, CDR2 SYDVKM. The CDR3 loop spans 14 amino acids.

This clonotype was seen a handful of times. The chain has TRBV6-1 and TRBJ1-1; TRBD1 matches 7 bases. The CDR3 runs to 14 residues. V shed 6 bases and J 6 bases; nucleotides not matched to a gene: 10. Germline V lookup: CDR1 MNHNS, CDR2 SASEGT. CDR3 sequence: CASRGDRELSEAFF. The CDR3 nucleotides are TGTGCCAGCAGGGGAGACAGGGAGTTGTCTGAAGCTTTCTTT.

The chain employs TRBV20-1 and TRBJ2-1; 7 nucleotides match TRBD2. V dropped 3 bases and J dropped 3; count of bases not matched to a gene: 8. The CDR3 is made up of 15 amino acids. Germline CDR1 and CDR2: DFQATT and SNEGSKA (reference sequence). The CDR3 DNA follows: TGCAGTGCTAGTTGGAAGGAGCGGGGCTACAATGAGCAGTTCTTC. Translation gives CSASWKERGYNEQFF.

The rearrangement uses TRBV13 and TRBJ1-2, with unresolved D. The V end was cut by 0 bases, the J end by 5 bases, with 10 bases between. Germline loops: CDR1 PRHDT, CDR2 FYEKMQ (reference sequence). CDR3 length equals 14 residues. In nucleotides, the CDR3 is TGTGCCAGCAGCTTAGGAAACACCGGTTATGGCTACACCTTC. Residues: CASSLGNTGYGYTF.

This clonotype was seen more than once but under ten times. This chain connects TRBV5-1 to TRBJ2-5; D unresolved. CDR1 and CDR2 from the germline V gene are SGHRS and YFSETQ. The V end was cut by 9 bases, the J end by 2 bases, with 11 bases between. The CDR3 consists of 12 residues. The CDR3 reads CATNRDQETQYF. CDR3 DNA sequence: TGCGCCACAAACAGAGATCAAGAGACCCAGTACTTC.

The gene calls are TRBV4-1 and TRBJ2-3, with 7 bases that match TRBD2. The germline gives CDR1 MGHRA, CDR2 YSYEKL. The CDR3 runs 16 residues. Germline trimming cut 3 bases from V and 2 bases from J; bases unmatched to any gene: 8. CDR3 sequence: CASSHSREAFTDTQYF. The CDR3 DNA reads as TGCGCCAGCAGCCACAGTCGGGAGGCTTTCACAGATACGCAGTATTTT.

In its sample, this clonotype was seen a few times. V usage is TRBV9 and J usage is TRBJ2-1; D is perhaps TRBD2 (6 bases). V gave up 0 bases and J gave up 6 bases, with 13 bases separating them. This CDR3 contains 15 residues. CDR1 and CDR2 from the germline V gene are SGDLS and YYNGEE. As DNA, the CDR3 is TGTGCCAGCAGCGTAGTAGCGGACGGATCCAATGAGCAGTTCTTC. Translation: CASSVVADGSNEQFF. Supplemented by reference TRBV9 and TRBJ2-1, the full variable domain reads DSGVTQTPKHLITATGQRVTLRCSPRSGDLSVYWYQQSLDQGLQFLIQYYNGEERAKGNILERFSAQQFPDLHSELNLSSLELGDSALYFCASSVVADGSNEQFFGPGTRLTVL.

The rearrangement uses TRBV7-2 and TRBJ2-7; D possibly uses TRBD1 or TRBD2 (5 bases each). CDR1 is SGHTA, CDR2 FQGNSA, per germline. The CDR3 sequence is 14 residues long. The ends were cut back, 4 bases at V and 4 bases at J, with 14 bases in the middle. CDR3 amino acids: CASSSGRSGYEQYF. CDR3 DNA: TGTGCCAGCAGCTCGGGACGGTCCGGGTACGAGCAGTACTTC.

The genes are TRBV10-3 and TRBJ2-7; 8 nucleotides match TRBD1. J gave up 6 bases and V 4 bases, and 2 bases lay outside the gene matches. The CDR3 totals 12 residues. Germline CDR1 is ENHRY and CDR2 is SYGVKD. CDR3 sequence: CAISGTGFEQYF. CDR3 in DNA: TGTGCCATCAGTGGGACAGGGTTCGAGCAGTACTTC.

A few counts support this clonotype. This chain joins TRBV5-6 and TRBJ1-1, with D possibly matching TRBD1 (6 bases). The ends were cut back, 4 bases at V and 6 bases at J, with 10 bases in the middle. CDR3 length: 12 amino acids. Germline V gene data show CDR1 as SGHDT and CDR2 as YYEEEE. CDR3 protein: CASSTGQPEAFF. CDR3 sequence (DNA): TGTGCCAGCAGCACCGGACAGCCTGAAGCTTTCTTT. The full variable domain, rest sourced from reference TRBV5-6 and TRBJ1-1, is DAGVTQSPTHLIKTRGQQVTLRCSPKSGHDTVSWYQQALGQGPQFIFQYYEEEERQRGNFPDRFSGHQFPNYSSELNVNALLLGDSALYLCASSTGQPEAFFGQGTRLTVV.

This clonotype came up once. The chain links TRBV5-1 to TRBJ2-2; the match to TRBD2 covers 7 bases. The germline V gene has CDR1 SGHRS and CDR2 YFSETQ. V trimming: 6 bases; J trimming: 3 bases; junction bases outside the gene matches: 11. The CDR3 is 16 amino acids. The DNA of the CDR3 is TGCGCCAGCACCCCCCTGGCGGGAGAGGACACCGGGGAGCTGTTTTTT. This codes for CASTPLAGEDTGELFF.

The gene calls are TRBV3-1 and TRBJ2-1; D ambiguous. The CDR3 length is 15 residues. Trimming removed 7 bases from V and 1 base from J, with 14 bases in between. Germline values: CDR1 LGHDT, CDR2 YNNKEL (reference sequence). This chain's CDR3 is CASKLGAGSYNEQFF. The CDR3 DNA follows: TGTGCCAGCAAACTTGGAGCTGGTTCCTACAATGAGCAGTTCTTC.

V usage is TRBV3-2 and J usage is TRBJ2-2. TRBV3-2 is annotated as a pseudogene. The CDR3 consists of 18 residues. The CDR3 loop is CASCQLPGLMGSTGELFF. DNA for the CDR3: TGTGCCTCCTGCCAGCTCCCGGGACTGATGGGGAGCACCGGGGAGCTGTTTTTT.

There are a few counts of this clonotype. The chain couples TRBV5-1 to TRBJ2-5; D is possibly TRBD1 (5 bases). Looked up from germline, CDR1 is SGHRS and CDR2 is YFSETQ. This CDR3 spans 16 amino acids. V lost 0 bases and J lost 1, with 13 bases in between. The CDR3: CASSLGPTGVQETQYF. The CDR3 DNA reads TGCGCCAGCAGCTTGGGCCCAACAGGAGTCCAAGAGACCCAGTACTTC. The entire variable domain, with the rest obtained from reference TRBV5-1 and TRBJ2-5, is as follows: KAGVTQTPRYLIKTRGQQVTLSCSPISGHRSVSWYQQTPGQGLQFLFEYFSETQRNKGNFPGRFSGRQFSNSRSEMNVSTLELGDSALYLCASSLGPTGVQETQYFGPGTRLLVL.

This clonotype was seen a handful of times. The CDR3 protein is CATSVEGSYNEQFF. CDR3 bases: TGTGCCACCAGTGTCGAAGGGTCCTACAATGAGCAGTTCTTC. The gene calls are TRBV24-1 and TRBJ2-1; D unresolved. Trimming removed 5 bases from V and 1 base from J, with 8 bases in between. This CDR3 contains 14 residues. Germline V CDR1 and CDR2: KGHDR, SFDVKD.

This clonotype has more than one count but fewer than ten. This sequence joins TRBV20-1 and TRBJ2-7; D remains ambiguous. The germline V gene has CDR1 DFQATT and CDR2 SNEGSKA (reference sequence). This CDR3 comprises 14 residues. V was shortened by 2 bases and J by 0 bases, with 11 bases between the two germline ends. CDR3 sequence: CSARRPQSSYEQYF. In DNA form, the CDR3 reads TGCAGTGCTAGAAGACCCCAAAGCTCCTACGAGCAGTACTTC.

The count of this clonotype is one. The genes are TRBV11-3 and TRBJ2-1; possible D gene TRBD2, 5 bases. CDR1 and CDR2 (germline): SGHNT, YENEEA. CDR3 size: 15 residues. V lost 1 base and J lost 3, with 10 bases in between. DNA of the CDR3: TGTGCCAGCAGCTTAGCCGGGATTGGCTACAATGAGCAGTTCTTC. Its protein is CASSLAGIGYNEQFF. The whole variable domain, remainder taken from reference TRBV11-3 and TRBJ2-1, is EAGVVQSPRYKIIEKKQPVAFWCNPISGHNTLYWYLQNLGQGPELLIRYENEEAVDDSQLPKDRFSAERLKGVDSTLKIQPAELGDSAVYLCASSLAGIGYNEQFFGPGTRLTVL.

The CDR3: CSATDSPKETQYF. Written as DNA, the CDR3 is TGCAGTGCTACCGACAGCCCCAAAGAGACCCAGTACTTC. V gene TRBV20-1 combines with J gene TRBJ2-5, with D possibly TRBD1 on 5 matching bases. In germline, CDR1 is DFQATT, CDR2 SNEGSKA (reference sequence). Trimming took 4 bases from V and 3 from J, leaving 12 bases between them. The CDR3 is made up of 13 amino acids.

The gene calls are TRBV3-1 and TRBJ2-1; TRBD2 is a possible D gene (6 bases). The germline V gene has CDR1 LGHDT and CDR2 YNNKEL (reference sequence). The CDR3 runs to 14 residues. V lost 3 bases and J 12 bases, leaving 18 bases between the germline ends. The DNA of the CDR3 is TGTGCCAGCAGCCACCAAACTCCGCGGGATAGGCAGTTCTTC. Its translation: CASSHQTPRDRQFF.